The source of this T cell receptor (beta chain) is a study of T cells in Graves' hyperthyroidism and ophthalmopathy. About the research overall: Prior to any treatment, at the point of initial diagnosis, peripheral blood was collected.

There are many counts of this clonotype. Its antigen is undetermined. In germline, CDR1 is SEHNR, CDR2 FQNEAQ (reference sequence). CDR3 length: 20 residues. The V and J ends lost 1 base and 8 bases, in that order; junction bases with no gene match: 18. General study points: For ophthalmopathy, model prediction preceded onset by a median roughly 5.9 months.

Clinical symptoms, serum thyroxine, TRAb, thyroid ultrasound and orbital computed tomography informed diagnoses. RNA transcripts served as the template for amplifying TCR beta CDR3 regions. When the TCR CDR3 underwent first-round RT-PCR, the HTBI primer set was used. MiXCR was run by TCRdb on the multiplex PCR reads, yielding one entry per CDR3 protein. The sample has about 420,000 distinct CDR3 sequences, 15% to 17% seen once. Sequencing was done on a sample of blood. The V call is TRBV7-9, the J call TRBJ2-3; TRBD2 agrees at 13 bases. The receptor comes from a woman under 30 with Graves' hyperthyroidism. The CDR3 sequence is CASSLGATSGRTTGGGTQYF. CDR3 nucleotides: TGTGCCAGCAGCTTAGGAGCGACTAGCGGGAGGACGACTGGGGGCGGTACGCAGTATTTT.